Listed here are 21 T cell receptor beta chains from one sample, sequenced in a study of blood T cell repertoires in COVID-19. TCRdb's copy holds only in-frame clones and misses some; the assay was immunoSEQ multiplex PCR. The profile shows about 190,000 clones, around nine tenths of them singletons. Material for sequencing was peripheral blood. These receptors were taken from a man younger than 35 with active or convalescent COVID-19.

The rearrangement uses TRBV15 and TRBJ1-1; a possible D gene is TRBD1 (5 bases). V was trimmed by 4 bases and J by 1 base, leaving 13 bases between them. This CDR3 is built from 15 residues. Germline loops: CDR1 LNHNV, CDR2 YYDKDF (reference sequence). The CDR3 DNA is TGTGCCACCAGCAAGCTATATCAGGGGAACACTGAAGCTTTCTTT. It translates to CATSKLYQGNTEAFF.

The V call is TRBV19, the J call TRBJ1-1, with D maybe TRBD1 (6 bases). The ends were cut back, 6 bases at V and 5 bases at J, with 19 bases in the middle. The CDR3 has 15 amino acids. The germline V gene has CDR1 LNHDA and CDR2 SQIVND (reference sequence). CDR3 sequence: CASRQDRLGGTEAFF. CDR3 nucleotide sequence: TGTGCCAGTAGGCAGGACAGACTTGGAGGAACTGAAGCTTTCTTT. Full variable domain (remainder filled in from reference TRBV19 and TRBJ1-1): DGGITQSPKYLFRKEGQNVTLSCEQNLNHDAMYWYRQDPGQGLRLIYYSQIVNDFQKGDIAEGYSVSREKKESFPLTVTSAQKNPTAFYLCASRQDRLGGTEAFFGQGTRLTVV.

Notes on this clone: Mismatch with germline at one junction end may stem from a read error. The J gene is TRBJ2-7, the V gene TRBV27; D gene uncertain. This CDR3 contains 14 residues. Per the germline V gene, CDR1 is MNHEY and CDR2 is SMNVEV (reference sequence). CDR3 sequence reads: CASSLSPTSDEQYF. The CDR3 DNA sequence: TGTGCCAGCAGTTTATCGCCTACCTCCGACGAGCAGTACTTC.

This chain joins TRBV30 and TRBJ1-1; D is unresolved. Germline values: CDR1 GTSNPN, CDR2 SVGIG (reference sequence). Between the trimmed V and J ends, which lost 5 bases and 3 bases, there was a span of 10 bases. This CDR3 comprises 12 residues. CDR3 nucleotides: TGTGCCTGGGGGAGGTTTGACACTGAAGCTTTCTTT. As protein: CAWGRFDTEAFF.

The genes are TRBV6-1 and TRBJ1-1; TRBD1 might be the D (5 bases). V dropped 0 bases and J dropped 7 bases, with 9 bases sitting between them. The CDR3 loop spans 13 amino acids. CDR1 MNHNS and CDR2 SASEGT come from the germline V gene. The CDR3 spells CASSEAGTGEAFF. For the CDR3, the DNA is TGTGCCAGCAGTGAAGCGGGTACAGGTGAAGCTTTCTTT.

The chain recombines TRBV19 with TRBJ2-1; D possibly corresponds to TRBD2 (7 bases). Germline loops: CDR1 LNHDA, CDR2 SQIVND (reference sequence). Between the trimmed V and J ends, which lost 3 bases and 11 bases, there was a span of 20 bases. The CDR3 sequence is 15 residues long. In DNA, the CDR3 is TGTGCCAGTAGTATTAGCAGGGGCTCGGGGGGTCAGCAGTTCTTC. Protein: CASSISRGSGGQQFF.

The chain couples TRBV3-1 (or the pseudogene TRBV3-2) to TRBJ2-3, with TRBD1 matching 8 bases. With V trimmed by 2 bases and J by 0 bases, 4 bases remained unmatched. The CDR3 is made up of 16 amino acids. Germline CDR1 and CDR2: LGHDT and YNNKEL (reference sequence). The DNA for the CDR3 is TGTGCCAGCAGCCAAACTCGGGACAGGAGCACAGATACGCAGTATTTT. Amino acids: CASSQTRDRSTDTQYF.

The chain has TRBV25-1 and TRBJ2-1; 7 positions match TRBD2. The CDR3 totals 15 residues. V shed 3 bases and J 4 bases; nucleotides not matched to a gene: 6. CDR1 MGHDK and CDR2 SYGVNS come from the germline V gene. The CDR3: CASSETSRRYNEQFF. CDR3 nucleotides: TGTGCCAGCAGTGAGACTAGCAGGAGGTACAATGAGCAGTTCTTC. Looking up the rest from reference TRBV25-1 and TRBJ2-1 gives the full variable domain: EADIYQTPRYLVIGTGKKITLECSQTMGHDKMYWYQQDPGMELHLIHYSYGVNSTEKGDLSSESTVSRIRTEHFPLTLESARPSHTSQYLCASSETSRRYNEQFFGPGTRLTVL.

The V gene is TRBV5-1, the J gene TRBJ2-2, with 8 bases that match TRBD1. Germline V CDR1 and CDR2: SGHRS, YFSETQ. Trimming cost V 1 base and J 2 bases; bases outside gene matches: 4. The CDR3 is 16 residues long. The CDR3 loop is CASSLRQGQNTGELFF. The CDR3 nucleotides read TGCGCCAGCAGCTTGAGACAGGGGCAAAACACCGGGGAGCTGTTTTTT.

The CDR3 DNA follows: TGTGCCAGCAGGGGACTAGCGGGAAACACAGATACGCAGTATTTT. Residues: CASRGLAGNTDTQYF. The rearrangement links TRBV6-5 to TRBJ2-3, with TRBD2 matching 13 bases. The CDR3 has 15 residues. V gave up 6 bases and J gave up 2 bases; unmatched junction bases: 2. Germline loops: CDR1 MNHEY, CDR2 SVGAGI.

As DNA, the CDR3 is TGTGCCAGCAGTTTTCCAGGGATGAACACTGAAGCTTTCTTT. Translated, it gives CASSFPGMNTEAFF. This chain joins TRBV27 and TRBJ1-1, with a possible D match to TRBD1 (5 bases). In germline, CDR1 is MNHEY, CDR2 SMNVEV (reference sequence). V was cut by 3 bases and J by 0 bases, with 8 bases left in between. The CDR3 consists of 14 residues.

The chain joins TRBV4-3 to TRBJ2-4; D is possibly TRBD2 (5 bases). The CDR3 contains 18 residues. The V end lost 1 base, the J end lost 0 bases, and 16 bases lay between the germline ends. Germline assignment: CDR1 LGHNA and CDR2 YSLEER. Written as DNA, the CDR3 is TGCGCCAGCAGCCAAGGTCTCTCTCGAGGGATAGCCAAAAACATTCAGTACTTC. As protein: CASSQGLSRGIAKNIQYF.

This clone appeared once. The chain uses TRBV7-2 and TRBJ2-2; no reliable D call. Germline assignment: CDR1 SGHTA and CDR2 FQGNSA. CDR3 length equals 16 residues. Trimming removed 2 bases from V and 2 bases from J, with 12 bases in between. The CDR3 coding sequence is TGTGCCAGCAGCTTATGGCAGGCGATAAACACCGGGGAGCTGTTTTTT. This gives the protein CASSLWQAINTGELFF. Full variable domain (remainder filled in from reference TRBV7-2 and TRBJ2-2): GAGVSQSPSNKVTEKGKDVELRCDPISGHTALYWYRQSLGQGLEFLIYFQGNSAPDKSGLPSDRFSAERTGGSVSTLTIQRTQQEDSAVYLCASSLWQAINTGELFFGEGSRLTVL.

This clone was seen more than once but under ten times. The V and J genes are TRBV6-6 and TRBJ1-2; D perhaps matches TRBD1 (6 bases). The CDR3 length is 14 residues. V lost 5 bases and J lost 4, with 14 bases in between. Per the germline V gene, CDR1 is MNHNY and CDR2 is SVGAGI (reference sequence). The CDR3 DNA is TGTGCCAGCAGTCTGACAGGATTTGGCTATGGCTACACCTTC. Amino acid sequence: CASSLTGFGYGYTF.

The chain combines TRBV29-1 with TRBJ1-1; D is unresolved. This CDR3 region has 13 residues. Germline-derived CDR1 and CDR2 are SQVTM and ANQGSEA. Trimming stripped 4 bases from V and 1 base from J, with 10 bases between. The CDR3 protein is CSVVRPQNTEAFF. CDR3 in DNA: TGCAGCGTTGTCAGGCCTCAGAACACTGAAGCTTTCTTT. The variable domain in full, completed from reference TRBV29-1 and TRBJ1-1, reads SAVISQKPSRDICQRGTSLTIQCQVDSQVTMMFWYRQQPGQSLTLIATANQGSEATYESGFVIDKFPISRPNLTFSTLTVSNMSPEDSSIYLCSVVRPQNTEAFFGQGTRLTVV.

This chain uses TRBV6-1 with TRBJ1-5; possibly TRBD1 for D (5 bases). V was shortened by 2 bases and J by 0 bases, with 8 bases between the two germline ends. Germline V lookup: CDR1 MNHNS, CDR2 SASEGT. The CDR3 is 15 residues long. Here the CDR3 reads CASSEMTASNQPQHF. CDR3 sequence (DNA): TGTGCCAGCAGTGAAATGACAGCTAGCAATCAGCCCCAGCATTTT.

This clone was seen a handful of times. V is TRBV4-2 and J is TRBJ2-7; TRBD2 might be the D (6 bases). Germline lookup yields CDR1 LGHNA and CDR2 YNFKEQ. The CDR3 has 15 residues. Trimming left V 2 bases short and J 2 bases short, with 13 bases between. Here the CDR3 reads CASSQSSSATYEQYF. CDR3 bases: TGTGCCAGCAGCCAATCTTCTAGCGCAACCTACGAGCAGTACTTC.

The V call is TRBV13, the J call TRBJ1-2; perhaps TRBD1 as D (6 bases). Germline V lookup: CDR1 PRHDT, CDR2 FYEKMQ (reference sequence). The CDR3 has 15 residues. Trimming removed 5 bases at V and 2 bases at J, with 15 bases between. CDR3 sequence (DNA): TGTGCCAGCAGCCAAGGGGGGAGGGGAAACTATGGCTACACCTTC. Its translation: CASSQGGRGNYGYTF.

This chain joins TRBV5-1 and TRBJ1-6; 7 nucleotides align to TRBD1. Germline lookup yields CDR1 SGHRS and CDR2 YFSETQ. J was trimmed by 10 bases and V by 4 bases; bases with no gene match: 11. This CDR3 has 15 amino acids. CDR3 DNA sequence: TGCGCCAGCAGCCTGACGGACAGGACGGAGTCACCCCTCCACTTT. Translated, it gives CASSLTDRTESPLHF.

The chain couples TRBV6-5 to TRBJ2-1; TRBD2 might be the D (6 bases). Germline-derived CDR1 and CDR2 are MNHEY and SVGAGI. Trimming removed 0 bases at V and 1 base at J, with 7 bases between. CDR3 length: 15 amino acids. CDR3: CASSYSSGSYNEQFF. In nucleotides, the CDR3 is TGTGCCAGCAGTTACTCTAGCGGTTCCTACAATGAGCAGTTCTTC.

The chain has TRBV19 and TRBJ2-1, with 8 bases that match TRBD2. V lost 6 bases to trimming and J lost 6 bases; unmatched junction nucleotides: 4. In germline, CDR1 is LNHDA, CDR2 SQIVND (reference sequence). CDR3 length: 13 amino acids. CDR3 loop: CASSLLAGNEQFF. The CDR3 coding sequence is TGTGCCAGTAGCCTCCTAGCGGGCAATGAGCAGTTCTTC.